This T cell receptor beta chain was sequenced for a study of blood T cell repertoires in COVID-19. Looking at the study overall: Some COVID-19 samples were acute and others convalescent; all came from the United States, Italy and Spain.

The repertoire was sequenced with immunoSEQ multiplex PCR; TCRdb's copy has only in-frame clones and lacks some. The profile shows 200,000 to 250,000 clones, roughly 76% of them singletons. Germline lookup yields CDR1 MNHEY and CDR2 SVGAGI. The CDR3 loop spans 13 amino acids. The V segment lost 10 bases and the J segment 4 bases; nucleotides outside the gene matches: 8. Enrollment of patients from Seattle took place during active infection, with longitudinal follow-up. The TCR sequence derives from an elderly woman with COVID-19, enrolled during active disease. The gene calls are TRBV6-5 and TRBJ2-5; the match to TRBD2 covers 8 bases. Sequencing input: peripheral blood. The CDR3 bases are TGTGCCACCTCGAGGCTAGCGGGAGAGACCCAGTACTTC. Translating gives CATSRLAGETQYF.